This T cell receptor beta chain is drawn from a study of cytomegalovirus exposure and HLA in healthy donors. About the research overall: Within the Caucasian-associated ancestry cluster were roughly 81% of the 398 genotyped donors.

As to this clone: The antigen is not known.

At sampling all donors were nominally healthy, likely with unrecorded immune exposures. PCR involved 60 Vbeta and 13 Jbeta primers. The table came from immunoSEQ multiplex PCR; TCRdb's copy has only in-frame clones and leaves some out. The sample contains more than 95,000 clones, around 72% of which appear only once. Overall study results and limits: Most sequenced TCRs were rare (though some public TCRs occurred in many donors).

Material: PBMCs. This clonotype was obtained from a young man in good health and CMV-seronegative.

The CDR3 bases are TGTGCCAGCATCGATCTAGCGGGGGGGAGGGAGCAGTACTTC. Its translation is CASIDLAGGREQYF. This chain links TRBV6-5 with TRBJ2-7, with 12 bases identical to TRBD2. Per germline, CDR1 MNHEY and CDR2 SVGAGI. This CDR3 contains 14 residues. The V gene end was trimmed by 7 bases and the J gene end by 7 bases; junction bases not matched to a gene: 8.